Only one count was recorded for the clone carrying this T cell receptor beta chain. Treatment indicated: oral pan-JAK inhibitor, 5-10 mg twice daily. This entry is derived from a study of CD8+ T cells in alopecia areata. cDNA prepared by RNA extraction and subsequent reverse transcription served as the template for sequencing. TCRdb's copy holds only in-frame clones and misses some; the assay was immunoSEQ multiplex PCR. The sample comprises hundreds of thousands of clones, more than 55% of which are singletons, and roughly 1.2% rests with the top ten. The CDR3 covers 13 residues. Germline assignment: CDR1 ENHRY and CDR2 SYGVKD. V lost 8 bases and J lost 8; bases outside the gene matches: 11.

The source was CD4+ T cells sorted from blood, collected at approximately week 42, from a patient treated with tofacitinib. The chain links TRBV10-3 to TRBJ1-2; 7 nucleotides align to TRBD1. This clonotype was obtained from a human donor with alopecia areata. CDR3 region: CAIHPETGKGYTF. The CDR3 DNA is TGTGCCATCCATCCGGAGACAGGGAAAGGCTACACCTTC.